The T cell receptor (beta chain) described here comes from a study of CD8+CD57+ T cells in acquired aplastic anemia. About the research overall: Mean DNA quantity obtained from sorted CD4+ and CD8+ cells was about 3 ug. Study results and limitations: A set of more than 25 CD8+ CDR3 sequences was shared between patients and controls, and these sequences appeared highly expressed in patients. Patients were compared with controls for CD8+ Simpson's diversity, and no significant difference emerged.

This clonotype occurred many times. Its antigen remains unidentified. Genomic DNA, serving as template, underwent TCR beta VDJ and CDR3 profiling. TCRdb processed the reads anew with MiXCR; each CDR3 protein has one entry. Among tens of thousands of distinct CDR3 sequences listed, about half were seen once. This CDR3 spans 15 amino acids. Trimming cost V 2 bases and J 2 bases; bases outside gene matches: 0. Per germline, CDR1 MNHNS and CDR2 SASEGT. This receptor was taken from a human donor in good health, serving as a control. What was sequenced was sorted CD4+, CD8+, or CD8+CD57+ T cells (not recorded which) from PBMCs. This chain links TRBV6-1 with TRBJ2-5; 12 nucleotides line up with TRBD2. CDR3 sequence reads: CASSELAGGQETQYF. In DNA, the CDR3 is TGTGCCAGCAGTGAACTAGCGGGGGGGCAAGAGACCCAGTACTTC.